A selection of T cell receptor beta chains follows, all from one sample in a study of CD8 T cells in ankylosing spondylitis. Each CDR3 protein gets one entry after TCRdb re-called the 5' RACE reads with MiXCR. The sample has roughly 440,000 distinct CDR3 sequences, roughly a sixth seen once. The sample consisted of blood, either unsorted or a sorted T cell fraction (not recorded which). The receptors were gathered from a male donor with ankylosing spondylitis. Both conserved end residues are part of each CDR3. D genes are given only for firm matches. A row's size may be missing; if present it is once, few, many or a size class.

j_gene: TRBJ2-2; abundance: few; len: 18; d_gene: -; v_gene: TRBV6-2/TRBV6-3; CDR3nt: TGTGCCAGCAGCTCGCTGATCCGATACCCGGTAAACACCGGGGAGCTGTTTTTT; CDR3aa: CASSSLIRYPVNTGELFF
j_gene: TRBJ2-3; abundance: -; len: 16; d_gene: -; v_gene: TRBV4-3; CDR3nt: TGCGCCAGCAGCCGGGAGCGGAGAAGCTCCACAGATACGCAGTATTTT; CDR3aa: CASSRERRSSTDTQYF
j_gene: TRBJ1-1; abundance: many; len: 17; d_gene: TRBD1; v_gene: TRBV6-1; CDR3nt: TGTGCCAGCAAGCAAACAACGGGACAGGGTCAGAACACTGAAGCTTTCTTT; CDR3aa: CASKQTTGQGQNTEAFF
j_gene: TRBJ1-2; abundance: few; len: 12; d_gene: -; v_gene: TRBV5-1; CDR3nt: TGCGCCAGCAGCGCTGGGAGTTCTGGCTACACCTTC; CDR3aa: CASSAGSSGYTF
j_gene: TRBJ2-3; abundance: -; len: 14; d_gene: TRBD1; v_gene: TRBV6-5; CDR3nt: TGTGCCAGCAGTTCTGGACAGGGTAAAAATACGCAGTATTTT; CDR3aa: CASSSGQGKNTQYF
j_gene: TRBJ2-3; abundance: many; len: 11; d_gene: -; v_gene: TRBV29-1; CDR3nt: TGCAGCGTTGCCAGGGAAGATACGCAGTATTTT; CDR3aa: CSVAREDTQYF
j_gene: TRBJ1-6; abundance: -; len: 13; d_gene: -; v_gene: TRBV20-1; CDR3nt: TGCAGTGCTAGAATAAGTAGGGATTTACCCCTCCACTTT; CDR3aa: CSARISRDLPLHF
j_gene: TRBJ2-1; abundance: -; len: 15; d_gene: TRBD2; v_gene: TRBV6-1; CDR3nt: TGTGCCAGCACCCGGACTAGCGGGGGGCGAGATGAGCAGTTCTTC; CDR3aa: CASTRTSGGRDEQFF
j_gene: TRBJ2-7; abundance: -; len: 14; d_gene: TRBD2; v_gene: TRBV28; CDR3nt: TGTGCCAGCAGTACCCCTAGCGGCTCCTACGAGCAGTACTTC; CDR3aa: CASSTPSGSYEQYF
j_gene: TRBJ1-1; abundance: few; len: 12; d_gene: -; v_gene: TRBV12-3/TRBV12-4; CDR3nt: TGTGCCAGCACCCTCGGGGTTGGTGAAGCTTTCTTT; CDR3aa: CASTLGVGEAFF
j_gene: TRBJ1-5; abundance: -; len: 14; d_gene: -; v_gene: TRBV19; CDR3nt: TGTGCCAGTAGTCGGACGCAGGGGAATCAGCCCCAGCATTTT; CDR3aa: CASSRTQGNQPQHF
j_gene: TRBJ2-7; abundance: -; len: 13; d_gene: TRBD1; v_gene: TRBV6-5; CDR3nt: TGTGCCAGCAGTTACCCAGGGGGCTACGAGCAGTACTTC; CDR3aa: CASSYPGGYEQYF
j_gene: TRBJ2-7; abundance: few; len: 13; d_gene: -; v_gene: TRBV9; CDR3nt: TGTGCCAGCAGCCCGCACCCCTCCTACGAGCAGTACTTC; CDR3aa: CASSPHPSYEQYF
j_gene: TRBJ2-2; abundance: -; len: 15; d_gene: -; v_gene: TRBV9; CDR3nt: TGTGCCAGCAGCGTTGTTCCCGGCCCACCCGGGGAGCTGTTTTTT; CDR3aa: CASSVVPGPPGELFF
j_gene: TRBJ2-5; abundance: few; len: 14; d_gene: -; v_gene: TRBV5-1; CDR3nt: TGCGCCAGCAGCTTCCAGGGGCCCCCAGAGACCCAGTACTTC; CDR3aa: CASSFQGPPETQYF
j_gene: TRBJ1-1; abundance: -; len: 13; d_gene: -; v_gene: TRBV20-1; CDR3nt: TGCAGCCCCCCGAGGCAGGGGAGCACTGAAGCTTTCTTT; CDR3aa: CSPPRQGSTEAFF
j_gene: TRBJ1-5; abundance: -; len: 16; d_gene: -; v_gene: TRBV20-1; CDR3nt: TGCAGTGCCTTAGTCAGCGGTCGGACGAACAATCAGCCCCAGCATTTT; CDR3aa: CSALVSGRTNNQPQHF
j_gene: TRBJ2-1; abundance: -; len: 17; d_gene: TRBD2; v_gene: TRBV20-1; CDR3nt: TGCAGTGCTAGAGCCCGCACCAGCGGGAGGACAAGGGATGAGCAGTTCTTC; CDR3aa: CSARARTSGRTRDEQFF
j_gene: TRBJ1-1; abundance: -; len: 16; d_gene: -; v_gene: TRBV13; CDR3nt: TGTGCCAGCAGTTTACGGAAGGGAGGGATGAACACTGAAGCTTTCTTT; CDR3aa: CASSLRKGGMNTEAFF
j_gene: TRBJ1-2; abundance: -; len: 15; d_gene: -; v_gene: TRBV7-8; CDR3nt: TGTGCCAGCAGCTTAAGACTCCCCGGGACCTATGGCTACACCTTC; CDR3aa: CASSLRLPGTYGYTF
j_gene: TRBJ2-2; abundance: few; len: 14; d_gene: -; v_gene: TRBV7-7; CDR3nt: TGTGCCAGCAGCTTATTGCCGGACACCGGGGAGCTGTTTTTT; CDR3aa: CASSLLPDTGELFF
j_gene: TRBJ2-7; abundance: -; len: 15; d_gene: -; v_gene: TRBV6-5; CDR3nt: TGTGCCAGCAGTTACTCGAGAGGGGGGCCCTACGAGCAGTACTTC; CDR3aa: CASSYSRGGPYEQYF
j_gene: TRBJ2-3; abundance: many; len: 17; d_gene: TRBD2; v_gene: TRBV4-2; CDR3nt: TGTGCCAGCAGCCCAATCCTAGCGGGAGCTAGCACAGATACGCAGTATTTT; CDR3aa: CASSPILAGASTDTQYF
j_gene: TRBJ1-2; abundance: few; len: 13; d_gene: -; v_gene: TRBV20-1; CDR3nt: TGCAGTGCTAGTGGTCGGCGCGACTATGGCTACACCTTC; CDR3aa: CSASGRRDYGYTF
j_gene: TRBJ2-7; abundance: -; len: 14; d_gene: -; v_gene: TRBV7-8; CDR3nt: TGTGCCAGCAGCCCCGGGTTTGACCCCTACGAGCAGTACTTC; CDR3aa: CASSPGFDPYEQYF
j_gene: TRBJ2-1; abundance: -; len: 16; d_gene: TRBD2; v_gene: TRBV18; CDR3nt: TGTGCCAGCTCACCACCGAGACTAGCGGGAGGGCTGGAGCAGTTCTTC; CDR3aa: CASSPPRLAGGLEQFF
j_gene: TRBJ2-2; abundance: -; len: 16; d_gene: -; v_gene: TRBV9; CDR3nt: TGTGCCAGCAGCTTTCGGACCGGACCCCCGCCCGGGGAGCTGTTTTTT; CDR3aa: CASSFRTGPPPGELFF
j_gene: TRBJ2-3; abundance: few; len: 16; d_gene: TRBD2; v_gene: TRBV11-2; CDR3nt: TGTGCCAGCAGCTTAGGAGCCCGGGGGGGGACAGATACGCAGTATTTT; CDR3aa: CASSLGARGGTDTQYF
j_gene: TRBJ1-2; abundance: -; len: 15; d_gene: -; v_gene: TRBV5-1; CDR3nt: TGCGCCAGCAGCATGGGGTGGACGGACAACTATGGCTACACCTTC; CDR3aa: CASSMGWTDNYGYTF
j_gene: TRBJ2-7; abundance: few; len: 11; d_gene: -; v_gene: TRBV20-1; CDR3nt: TGCAGTGCTAGAGTGATCTACGAGCAGTACTTC; CDR3aa: CSARVIYEQYF
j_gene: TRBJ2-3; abundance: many; len: 14; d_gene: -; v_gene: TRBV29-1; CDR3nt: TGCAGCGTACAGACGGGGGTCGAGACAGATACGCAGTATTTT; CDR3aa: CSVQTGVETDTQYF